This TCR beta chain was documented in a study of blood T cell repertoires in COVID-19. Across the study: Researchers got acute and convalescent COVID-19 samples from the United States, Italy and Spain. PBMCs, B-cell-depleted T cells, or T cells were the source of the cDNA or gDNA that made up the material.

In the original workflow: Estimates of nucleated cell counts were drawn from the amplification of reference gene primers. Assay used: immunoSEQ multiplex PCR; TCRdb lists only in-frame clones, some missing. That table supplies the V and J calls and clone size; D and trimming were determined from the DNA. The repertoire has 200,000 to 300,000 clones, 75% to 90% of them found once; the top ten carry just under 2%. V gave up 5 bases and J gave up 8 bases, with 21 bases separating them. The CDR3 consists of 15 residues. Looked up from germline, CDR1 is SEHNR and CDR2 is FQNEAQ (reference sequence). This TCR came from a man aged 30 to 39 with active or convalescent COVID-19. The chain is built from TRBV7-9 and TRBJ1-2; a weak D match, TRBD1 (6 bases). The source material was peripheral blood. Here the CDR3 reads CASSTVQTGELGYTF. CDR3 coding DNA: TGTGCCAGCAGCACAGTCCAGACAGGTGAATTGGGCTACACCTTC.